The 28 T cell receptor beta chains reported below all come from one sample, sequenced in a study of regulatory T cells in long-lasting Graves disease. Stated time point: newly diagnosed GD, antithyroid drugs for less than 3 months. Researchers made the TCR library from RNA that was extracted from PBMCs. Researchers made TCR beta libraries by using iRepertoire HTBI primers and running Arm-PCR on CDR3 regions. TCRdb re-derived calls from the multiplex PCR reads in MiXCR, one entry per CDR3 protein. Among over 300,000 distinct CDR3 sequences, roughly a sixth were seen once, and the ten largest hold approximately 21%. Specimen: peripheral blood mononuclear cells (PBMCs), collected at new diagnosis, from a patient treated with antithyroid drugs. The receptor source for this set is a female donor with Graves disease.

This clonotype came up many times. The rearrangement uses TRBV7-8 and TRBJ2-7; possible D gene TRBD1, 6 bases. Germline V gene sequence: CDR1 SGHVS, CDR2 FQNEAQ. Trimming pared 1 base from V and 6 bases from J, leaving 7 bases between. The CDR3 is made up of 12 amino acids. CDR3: CASSLDRVEQYF. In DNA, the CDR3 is TGTGCCAGCAGCTTAGACAGGGTCGAGCAGTACTTC.

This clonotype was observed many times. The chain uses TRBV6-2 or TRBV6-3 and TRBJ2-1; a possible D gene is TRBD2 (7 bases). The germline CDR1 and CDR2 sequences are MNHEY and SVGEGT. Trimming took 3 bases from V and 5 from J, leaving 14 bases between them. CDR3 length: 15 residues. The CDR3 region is CASSYSGGSNNEQFF. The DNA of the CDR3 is TGTGCCAGCAGTTATTCGGGGGGCTCGAACAATGAGCAGTTCTTC.

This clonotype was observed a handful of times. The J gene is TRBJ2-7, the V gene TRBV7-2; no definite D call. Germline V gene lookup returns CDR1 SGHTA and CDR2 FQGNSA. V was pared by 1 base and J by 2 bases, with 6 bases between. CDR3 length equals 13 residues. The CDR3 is CASSLELPYEQYF. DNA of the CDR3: TGTGCCAGCAGCTTAGAACTCCCCTACGAGCAGTACTTC. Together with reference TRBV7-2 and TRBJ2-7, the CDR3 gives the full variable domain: GAGVSQSPSNKVTEKGKDVELRCDPISGHTALYWYRQSLGQGLEFLIYFQGNSAPDKSGLPSDRFSAERTGGSVSTLTIQRTQQEDSAVYLCASSLELPYEQYFGPGTRLTVT.

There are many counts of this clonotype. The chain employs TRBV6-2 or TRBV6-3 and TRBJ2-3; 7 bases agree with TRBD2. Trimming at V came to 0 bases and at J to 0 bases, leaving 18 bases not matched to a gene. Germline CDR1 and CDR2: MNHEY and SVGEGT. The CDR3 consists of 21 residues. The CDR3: CASSYSMFRDYLSTSTDTQYF. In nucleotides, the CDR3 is TGTGCCAGCAGTTACTCGATGTTCCGGGACTACCTCTCTACTAGCACAGATACGCAGTATTTT.

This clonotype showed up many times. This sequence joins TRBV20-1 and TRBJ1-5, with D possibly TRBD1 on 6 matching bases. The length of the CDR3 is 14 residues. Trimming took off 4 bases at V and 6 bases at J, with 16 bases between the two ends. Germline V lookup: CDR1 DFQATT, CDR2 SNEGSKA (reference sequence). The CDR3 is CSATPGVPPQPQHF. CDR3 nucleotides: TGCAGTGCTACCCCAGGGGTCCCTCCTCAGCCCCAGCATTTT.

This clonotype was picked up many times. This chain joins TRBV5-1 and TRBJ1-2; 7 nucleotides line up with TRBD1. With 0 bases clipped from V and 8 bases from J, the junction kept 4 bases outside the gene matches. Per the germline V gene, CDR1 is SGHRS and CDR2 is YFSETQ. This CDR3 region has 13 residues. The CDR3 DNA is TGCGCCAGCAGCTTGGGACAGGGAGGAGGCTACACCTTC. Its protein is CASSLGQGGGYTF.

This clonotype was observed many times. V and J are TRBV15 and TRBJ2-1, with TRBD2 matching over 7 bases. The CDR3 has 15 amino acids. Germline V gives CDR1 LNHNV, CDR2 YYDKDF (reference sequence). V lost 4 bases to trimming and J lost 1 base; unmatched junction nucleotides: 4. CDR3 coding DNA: TGTGCCACCAGCAAGCGGGGCATGTCCTACAATGAGCAGTTCTTC. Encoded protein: CATSKRGMSYNEQFF.

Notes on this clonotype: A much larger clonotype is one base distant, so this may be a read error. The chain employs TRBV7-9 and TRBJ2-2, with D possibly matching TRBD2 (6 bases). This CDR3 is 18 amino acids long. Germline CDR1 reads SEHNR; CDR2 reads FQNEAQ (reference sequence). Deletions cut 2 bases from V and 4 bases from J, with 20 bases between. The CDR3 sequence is CASSLLAGTPAGTGELFF. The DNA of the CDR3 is TGTGCCAGCAGCTTACTAGCTGGGACTCCCGCGGGCACCGGGGAGCTGTTTTTT.

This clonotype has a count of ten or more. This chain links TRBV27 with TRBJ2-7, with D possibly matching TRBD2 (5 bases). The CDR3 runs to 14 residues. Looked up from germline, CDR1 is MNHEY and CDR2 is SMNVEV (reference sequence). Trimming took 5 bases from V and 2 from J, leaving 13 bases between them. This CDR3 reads CASSRGGMAYEQYF. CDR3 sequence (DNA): TGTGCCAGCAGTCGAGGAGGAATGGCCTACGAGCAGTACTTC.

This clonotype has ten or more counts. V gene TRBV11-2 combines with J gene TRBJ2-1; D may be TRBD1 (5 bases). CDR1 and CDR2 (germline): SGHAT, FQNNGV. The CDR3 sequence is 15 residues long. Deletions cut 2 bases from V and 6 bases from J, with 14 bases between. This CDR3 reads CASSLFQGSFNEQFF. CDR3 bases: TGTGCCAGCAGCTTATTCCAGGGATCATTCAATGAGCAGTTCTTC.

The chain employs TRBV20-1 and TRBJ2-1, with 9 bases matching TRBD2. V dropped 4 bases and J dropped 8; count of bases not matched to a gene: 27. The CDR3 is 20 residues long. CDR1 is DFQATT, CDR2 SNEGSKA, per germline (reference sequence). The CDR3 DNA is TGCAGTGCTACGCTAGACGGTGGTTCTAGCGGGATCTCTGGGGTGGATGAGCAGTTCTTC. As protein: CSATLDGGSSGISGVDEQFF.

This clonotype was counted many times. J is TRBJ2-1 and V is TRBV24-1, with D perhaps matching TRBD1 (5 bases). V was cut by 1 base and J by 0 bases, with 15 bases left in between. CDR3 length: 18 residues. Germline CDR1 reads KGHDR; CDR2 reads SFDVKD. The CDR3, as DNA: TGTGCCACCAGTGATTTTATTGGGCGGACAAACTCCTACAATGAGCAGTTCTTC. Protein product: CATSDFIGRTNSYNEQFF.

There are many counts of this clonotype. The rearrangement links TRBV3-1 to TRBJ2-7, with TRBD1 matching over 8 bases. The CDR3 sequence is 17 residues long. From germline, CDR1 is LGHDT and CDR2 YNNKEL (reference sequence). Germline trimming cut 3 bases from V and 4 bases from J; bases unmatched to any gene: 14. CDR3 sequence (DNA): TGTGCCAGCAGCCACGTTGGGAATAGGACAGGGAAGTACGAGCAGTACTTC. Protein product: CASSHVGNRTGKYEQYF.

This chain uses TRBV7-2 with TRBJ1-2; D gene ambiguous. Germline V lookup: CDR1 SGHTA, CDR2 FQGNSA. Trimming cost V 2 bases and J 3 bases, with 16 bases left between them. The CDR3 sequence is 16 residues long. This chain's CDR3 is CASSLISVGRDYGYTF. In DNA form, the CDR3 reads TGTGCCAGCAGCTTAATCTCGGTTGGGAGAGACTATGGCTACACCTTC.

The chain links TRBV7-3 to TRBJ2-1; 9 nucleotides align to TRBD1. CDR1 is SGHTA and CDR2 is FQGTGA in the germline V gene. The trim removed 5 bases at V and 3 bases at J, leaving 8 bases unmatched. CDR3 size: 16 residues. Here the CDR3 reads CASSLQGAGFYNEQFF. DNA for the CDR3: TGTGCCAGCAGCCTACAGGGGGCAGGGTTCTACAATGAGCAGTTCTTC.

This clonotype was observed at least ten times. This chain's CDR3 is CASSYGQPQHF. The CDR3, as DNA: TGTGCCAGCAGTTACGGACAGCCCCAGCATTTT. The rearrangement joins TRBV28 to TRBJ1-5; D remains ambiguous. Between the trimmed V and J ends, which lost 4 bases and 7 bases, there was a span of 5 bases. The CDR3 is made up of 11 amino acids. The germline gives CDR1 MDHEN, CDR2 SYDVKM.

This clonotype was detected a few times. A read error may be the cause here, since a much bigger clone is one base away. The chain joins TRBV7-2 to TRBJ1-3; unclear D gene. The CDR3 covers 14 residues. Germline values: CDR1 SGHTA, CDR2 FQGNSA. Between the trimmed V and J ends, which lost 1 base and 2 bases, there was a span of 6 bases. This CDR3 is CASSLGSTGNTIYF. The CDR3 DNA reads TGTGCCAGCAGCTTAGGGTCGACTGGAAACACCATATATTTT.

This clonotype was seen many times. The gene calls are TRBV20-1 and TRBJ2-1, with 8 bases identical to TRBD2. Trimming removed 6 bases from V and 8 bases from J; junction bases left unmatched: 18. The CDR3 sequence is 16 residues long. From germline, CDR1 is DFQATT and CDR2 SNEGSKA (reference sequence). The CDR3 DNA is TGCAGTGCCCCGAGCCCCGGTAGCGGGAATACGGATGAGCAGTTCTTC. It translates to CSAPSPGSGNTDEQFF.

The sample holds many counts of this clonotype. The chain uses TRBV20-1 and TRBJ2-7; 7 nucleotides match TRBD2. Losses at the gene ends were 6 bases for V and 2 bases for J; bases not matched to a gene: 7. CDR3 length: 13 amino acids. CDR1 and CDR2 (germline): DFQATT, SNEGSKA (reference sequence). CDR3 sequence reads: CSARRGRPYEQYF. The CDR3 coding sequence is TGCAGTGCCAGGCGGGGGAGGCCCTACGAGCAGTACTTC.

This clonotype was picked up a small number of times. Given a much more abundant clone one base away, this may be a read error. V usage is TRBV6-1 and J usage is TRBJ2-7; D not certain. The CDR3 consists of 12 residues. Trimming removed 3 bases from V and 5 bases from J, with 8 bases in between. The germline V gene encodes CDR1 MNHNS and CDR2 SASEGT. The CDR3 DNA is TGTGCCAGCAGTGACAACACCCACGAGCAGTACTTC. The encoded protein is CASSDNTHEQYF.

The CDR3 DNA reads as TGTGCCAGCAGCTTCCTTTCCGGTGAGCAGTTCTTC. It is translated as CASSFLSGEQFF. The genes are TRBV11-2 and TRBJ2-1, with D uncertain. CDR3 length: 12 amino acids. Germline V gives CDR1 SGHAT, CDR2 FQNNGV. V dropped 3 bases and J dropped 9 bases, with 9 bases sitting between them.

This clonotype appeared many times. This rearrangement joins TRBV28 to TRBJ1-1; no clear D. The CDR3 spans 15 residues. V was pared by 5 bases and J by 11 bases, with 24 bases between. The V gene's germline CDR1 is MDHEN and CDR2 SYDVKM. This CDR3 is CASSRAPSLLAHAFF. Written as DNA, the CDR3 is TGTGCCAGCAGTCGCGCCCCCAGTCTCCTAGCTCATGCTTTCTTT.

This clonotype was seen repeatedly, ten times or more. The CDR3, as DNA: TGTGCCAGCTGCGGGGAGGGTTTCCTCAATCAGCCCCAGCATTTT. As protein: CASCGEGFLNQPQHF. The V and J genes are TRBV28 and TRBJ1-5; D is unresolved. This CDR3 contains 15 residues. The V gene lost 8 bases and the J gene lost 3 bases, with 17 bases spanning the gap. Germline-derived CDR1 and CDR2 are MDHEN and SYDVKM.

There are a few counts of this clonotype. The CDR3 nucleotides are TGTGCCAGCAGCGTAGAAGAAGGGATTTGGGACGAGCAGTACTTC. Translating gives CASSVEEGIWDEQYF. This sequence joins TRBV9 and TRBJ2-7; unclear D gene. Trimming left V 0 bases short and J 5 bases short, with 15 bases between. CDR3 length: 15 amino acids. The germline V gene encodes CDR1 SGDLS and CDR2 YYNGEE. The full variable domain, in which reference TRBV9 and TRBJ2-7 provide the parts outside the CDR3, is DSGVTQTPKHLITATGQRVTLRCSPRSGDLSVYWYQQSLDQGLQFLIQYYNGEERAKGNILERFSAQQFPDLHSELNLSSLELGDSALYFCASSVEEGIWDEQYFGPGTRLTVT.

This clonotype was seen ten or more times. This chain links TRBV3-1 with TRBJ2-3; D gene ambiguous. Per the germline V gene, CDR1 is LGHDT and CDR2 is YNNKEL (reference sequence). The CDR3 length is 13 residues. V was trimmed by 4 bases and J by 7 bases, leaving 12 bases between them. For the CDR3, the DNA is TGTGCCAGCAGCCTTCCCGGGTTTTATACGCAGTATTTT. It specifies CASSLPGFYTQYF.

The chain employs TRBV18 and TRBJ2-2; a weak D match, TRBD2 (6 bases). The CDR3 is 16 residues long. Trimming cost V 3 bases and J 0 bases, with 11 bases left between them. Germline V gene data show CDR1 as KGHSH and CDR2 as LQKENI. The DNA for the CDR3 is TGTGCCAGCTCACCTGGGAGGACAACGAACACCGGGGAGCTGTTTTTT. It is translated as CASSPGRTTNTGELFF. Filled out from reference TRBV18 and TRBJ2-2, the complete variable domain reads NAGVMQNPRHLVRRRGQEARLRCSPMKGHSHVYWYRQLPEEGLKFMVYLQKENIIDESGMPKERFSAEFPKEGPSILRIQQVVRGDSAAYFCASSPGRTTNTGELFFGEGSRLTVL.

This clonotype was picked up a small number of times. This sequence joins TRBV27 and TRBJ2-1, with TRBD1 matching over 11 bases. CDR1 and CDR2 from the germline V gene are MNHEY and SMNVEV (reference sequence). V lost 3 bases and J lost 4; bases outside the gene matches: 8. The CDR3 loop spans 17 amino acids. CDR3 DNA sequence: TGTGCCAGCAGTTTCGGGACAGGGGGACTGACTTACAATGAGCAGTTCTTC. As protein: CASSFGTGGLTYNEQFF.

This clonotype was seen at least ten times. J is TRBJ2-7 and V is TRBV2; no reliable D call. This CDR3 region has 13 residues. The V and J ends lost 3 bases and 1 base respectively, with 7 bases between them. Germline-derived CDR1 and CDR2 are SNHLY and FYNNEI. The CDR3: CASSEPRSYEQYF. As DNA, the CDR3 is TGTGCCAGCAGTGAGCCCAGATCCTACGAGCAGTACTTC.